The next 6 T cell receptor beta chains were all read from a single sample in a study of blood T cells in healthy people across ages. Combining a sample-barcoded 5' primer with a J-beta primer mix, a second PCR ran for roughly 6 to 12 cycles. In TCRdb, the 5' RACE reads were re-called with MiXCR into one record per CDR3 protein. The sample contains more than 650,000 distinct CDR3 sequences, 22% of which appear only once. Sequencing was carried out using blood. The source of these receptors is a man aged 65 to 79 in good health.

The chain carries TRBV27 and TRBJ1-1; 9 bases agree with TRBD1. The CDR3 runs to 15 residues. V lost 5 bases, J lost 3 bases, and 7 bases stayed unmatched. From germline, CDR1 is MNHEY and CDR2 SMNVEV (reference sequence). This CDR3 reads CASSPRQGGYTEAFF. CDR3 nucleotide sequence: TGTGCCAGCAGTCCTCGACAGGGGGGTTACACTGAAGCTTTCTTT.

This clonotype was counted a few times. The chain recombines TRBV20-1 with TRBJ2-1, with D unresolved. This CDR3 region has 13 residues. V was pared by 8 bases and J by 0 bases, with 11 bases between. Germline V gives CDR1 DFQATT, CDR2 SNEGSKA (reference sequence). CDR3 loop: CSTKPYSYNEQFF. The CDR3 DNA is TGCAGTACTAAGCCATACTCCTACAATGAGCAGTTCTTC.

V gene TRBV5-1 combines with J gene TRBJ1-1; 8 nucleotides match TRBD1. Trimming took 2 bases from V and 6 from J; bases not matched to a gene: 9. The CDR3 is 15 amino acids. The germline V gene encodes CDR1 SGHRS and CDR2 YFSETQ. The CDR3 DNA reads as TGCGCCAGCAGCTTAACCGGGACAGGTCTCGCTGAAGCTTTCTTT. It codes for CASSLTGTGLAEAFF.

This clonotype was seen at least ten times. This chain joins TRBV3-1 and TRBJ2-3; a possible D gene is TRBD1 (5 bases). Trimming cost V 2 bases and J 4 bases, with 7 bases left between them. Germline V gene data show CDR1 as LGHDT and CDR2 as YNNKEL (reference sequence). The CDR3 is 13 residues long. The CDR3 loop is CASSQQGADTQYF. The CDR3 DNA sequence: TGTGCCAGCAGCCAACAGGGCGCAGATACGCAGTATTTT.

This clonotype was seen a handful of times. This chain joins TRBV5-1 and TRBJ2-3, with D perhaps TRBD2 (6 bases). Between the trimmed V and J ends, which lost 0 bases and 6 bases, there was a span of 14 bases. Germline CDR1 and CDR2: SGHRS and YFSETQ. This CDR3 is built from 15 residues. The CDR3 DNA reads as TGCGCCAGCAGCTTGGCTAGCGAGAGTCTGGATACGCAGTATTTT. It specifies CASSLASESLDTQYF. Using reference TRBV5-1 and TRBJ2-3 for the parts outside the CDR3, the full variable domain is KAGVTQTPRYLIKTRGQQVTLSCSPISGHRSVSWYQQTPGQGLQFLFEYFSETQRNKGNFPGRFSGRQFSNSRSEMNVSTLELGDSALYLCASSLASESLDTQYFGPGTRLTVL.

In DNA, the CDR3 is TGTGCCAGCAGTTACTCGATGGACAGGGGCCCGCCTTTCTTT. This gives the protein CASSYSMDRGPPFF. This chain connects TRBV6-5 to TRBJ1-1, with 9 bases aligning to TRBD1. There are 14 residues in the CDR3. J was trimmed by 12 bases and V by 0 bases; bases with no gene match: 8. Germline V gene data show CDR1 as MNHEY and CDR2 as SVGAGI.